A single T cell receptor (beta chain) is shown here with its context. Its target is unknown. CDR1 SGDLS and CDR2 YYNGEE come from the germline V gene. CDR3 length equals 15 residues. Germline trimming cut 0 bases from V and 0 bases from J; bases unmatched to any gene: 2. Profiled with immunoSEQ multiplex PCR; TCRdb holds only in-frame clones, not every one. The table lists tens of thousands of clones, approximately 93% of them singletons. This record belongs to a study of Tregs in tolerant kidney transplant recipients. Findings and limits, study-wide: No direct test of biological reproducibility was done here.

The chain joins TRBV9 to TRBJ1-2, with 7 bases aligning to TRBD1. The TCR was taken from a human donor who received a combined kidney and bone marrow transplant. Sequenced here: CD4+ T cells from blood, sampled before the transplant. As DNA, the CDR3 is TGTGCCAGCAGCGTAGGAGGGACAGCTAACTATGGCTACACCTTC. This gives the protein CASSVGGTANYGYTF.